This TCR beta chain was captured by sequencing in a study of cytomegalovirus exposure and HLA in healthy donors. Study background: The Caucasian-associated ancestry cluster contained approximately 81% of the approximately 420 genotyped donors.

Study-wide points: Using the classifier, cytomegalovirus status was reportedly diagnosed with high specificity and sensitivity. Later genetic work tied a missense DCLRE1C variant to beta-chain V and J trimming. In vitro testing confirmed a few CMV-associated chains as specific for CMV antigens.

In the PCR, 60 Vbeta and 13 Jbeta primers were used. The repertoire was sequenced with immunoSEQ multiplex PCR; TCRdb's copy has only in-frame clones and lacks some. In the table there are under 250,000 clones, around 79% of which are singletons. With respect to this clone: Its antigen is still unknown.

V shed 4 bases and J shed 7 bases, with 14 bases lying between them. The germline gives CDR1 SGHDT, CDR2 YYEEEE. CDR3 size: 13 residues. The chain uses TRBV5-6 and TRBJ1-2; D is possibly TRBD1 (5 bases). The sample consisted of PBMCs. This TCR was sampled from a male donor in good health and CMV-seronegative. The CDR3 DNA reads TGTGCCAGCAGCCCGGGTGGTCAGGGTGGCTACACCTTC. It encodes CASSPGGQGGYTF.